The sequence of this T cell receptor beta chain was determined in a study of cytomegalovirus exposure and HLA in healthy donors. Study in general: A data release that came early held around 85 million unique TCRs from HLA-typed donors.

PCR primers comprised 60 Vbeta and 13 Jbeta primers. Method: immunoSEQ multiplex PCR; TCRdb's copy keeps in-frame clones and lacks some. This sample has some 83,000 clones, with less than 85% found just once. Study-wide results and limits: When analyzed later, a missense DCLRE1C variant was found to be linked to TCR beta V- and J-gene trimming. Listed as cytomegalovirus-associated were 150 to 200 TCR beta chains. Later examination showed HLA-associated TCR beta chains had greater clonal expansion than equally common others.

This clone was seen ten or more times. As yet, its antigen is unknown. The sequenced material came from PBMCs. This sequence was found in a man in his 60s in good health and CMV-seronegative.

The CDR3 DNA reads TGTGCCAGCAGCCAAGATGGAAGCGGGGGGGCGGATACGCAGTATTTT. It encodes CASSQDGSGGADTQYF. The chain carries TRBV4-2 and TRBJ2-3; 10 bases agree with TRBD2. Trimming at V came to 0 bases and at J to 6 bases, leaving 6 bases not matched to a gene. Per germline, CDR1 LGHNA and CDR2 YNFKEQ. The CDR3 is 16 amino acids.